This TCR beta chain was obtained from a study of blood T cell repertoires in COVID-19. Original analysis: Quantification of nucleated cells was approximated via reference gene primer amplification. Repertoires were generated with immunoSEQ multiplex PCR, while TCRdb's copy carries only in-frame clones and drops some. From that table come the V and J calls and clone size; the DNA was used to work out D and trimming. The data hold 120,000 or so clones, with 65% to 90% observed a single time. The CDR3 is 15 residues long. Germline CDR1 reads SNHLY; CDR2 reads FYNNEI. V trimming: 5 bases; J trimming: 8 bases; junction bases outside the gene matches: 7.

This rearrangement joins TRBV2 to TRBJ1-6; 9 bases are a match to TRBD1. Source material: peripheral blood. The clonotype was recovered from a woman older than 75 with acute or convalescent COVID-19. The CDR3 loop is CASSQRGTGYSPLHF. Here the CDR3 DNA reads TGTGCCAGCAGTCAAAGAGGGACAGGGTATTCACCCCTCCACTTT.